The text below deals with one T cell receptor (beta chain). Its target is unknown. The assay was immunoSEQ multiplex PCR, and TCRdb's table has in-frame clones only and misses some. The sample records some 49,000 clones, more than 75% being singletons. This sample was taken from a study of radiotherapy plus CTLA-4 blockade in lung cancer. Turning to the study itself: With 31% of patients having disease control, objective responses were seen in roughly 18%. Overall study findings and caveats: Early blood T cell clone dynamics reportedly forecast response best, with interferon-beta. Once radiotherapy plus ipilimumab had been given, TCR clones derived from tumor expanded in blood.

Trimming cost V 3 bases and J 3 bases; bases outside gene matches: 18. Germline CDR1 SGHRS, CDR2 YFSETQ. The CDR3 contains 19 residues. This TCR was recovered from a human donor with non-small cell lung cancer whose response to radiotherapy plus ipilimumab could not be evaluated. This sequence joins TRBV5-1 and TRBJ2-5; TRBD1 matches at 9 bases. Sequencing was performed on peripheral blood, taken from a patient treated with radiotherapy plus ipilimumab. This chain's CDR3 is CASSSTQGGVWDREETQYF. Written as DNA, the CDR3 is TGCGCCAGCAGCTCCACTCAAGGGGGGGTTTGGGACAGGGAAGAGACCCAGTACTTC.